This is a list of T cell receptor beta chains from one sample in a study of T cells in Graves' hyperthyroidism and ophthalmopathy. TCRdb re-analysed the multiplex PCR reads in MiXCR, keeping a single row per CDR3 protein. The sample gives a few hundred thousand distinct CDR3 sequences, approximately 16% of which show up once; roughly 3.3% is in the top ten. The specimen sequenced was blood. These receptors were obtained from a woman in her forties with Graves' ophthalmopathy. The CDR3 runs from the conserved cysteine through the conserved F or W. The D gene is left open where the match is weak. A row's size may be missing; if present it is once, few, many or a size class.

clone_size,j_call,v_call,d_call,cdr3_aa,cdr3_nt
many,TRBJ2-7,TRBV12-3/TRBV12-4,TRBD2,CASSPQGTSVFEQYF,TGTGCCAGCAGCCCCCAGGGGACTAGCGTCTTCGAGCAGTACTTC
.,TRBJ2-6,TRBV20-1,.,CSARELSVSGANVLTF,TGCAGTGCTAGAGAACTGTCCGTCTCTGGGGCCAACGTCCTGACTTTC
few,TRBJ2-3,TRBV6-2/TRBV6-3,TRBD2,CASSYAILAGESTDTQYF,TGTGCCAGCAGTTACGCCATCCTAGCGGGGGAAAGCACAGATACGCAGTATTTT
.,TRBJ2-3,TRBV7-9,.,CASSLGPSVSTDTQYF,TGTGCCAGCAGCTTGGGACCATCTGTAAGCACAGATACGCAGTATTTT
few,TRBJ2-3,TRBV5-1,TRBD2,CASSSRAGMTDTQYF,TGCGCCAGCAGCTCCCGAGCGGGAATGACAGATACGCAGTATTTT
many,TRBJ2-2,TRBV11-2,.,CASSLVTAGELFF,TGTGCCAGCAGCTTAGTTACCGCCGGGGAGCTGTTTTTT
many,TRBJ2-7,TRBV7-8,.,CASSFLFYEQYF,TGTGCCAGCAGCTTTCTCTTCTACGAGCAGTACTTC
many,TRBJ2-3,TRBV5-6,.,CASSYRVHTDTQYF,TGTGCCAGCAGCTACAGGGTTCACACAGATACGCAGTATTTT
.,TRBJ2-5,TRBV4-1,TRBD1,CASRSGTGEETQYF,TGCGCCAGCCGGTCCGGGACAGGGGAAGAGACCCAGTACTTC
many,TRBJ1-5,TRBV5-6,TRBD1,CASRRQGTNQPQHF,TGTGCCAGCAGAAGACAGGGTACCAATCAGCCCCAGCATTTT
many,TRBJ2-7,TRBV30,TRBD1,CASDRDTYEQYF,TGTGCCTCGGACAGGGACACCTACGAGCAGTACTTC
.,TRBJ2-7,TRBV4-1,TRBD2,CASRIELAGERGEQYF,TGCGCCAGCAGAATCGAGCTAGCGGGAGAACGTGGGGAGCAGTACTTC
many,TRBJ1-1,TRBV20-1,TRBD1,CSGWLSRGTEAFF,TGCAGTGGTTGGTTAAGCAGGGGGACTGAAGCTTTCTTT
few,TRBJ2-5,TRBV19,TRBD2,CASSTNSGGAEKTQYF,TGTGCCAGTAGTACCAATAGCGGGGGGGCCGAGAAGACCCAGTACTTC
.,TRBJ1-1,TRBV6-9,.,CASSYRAEAFF,TGTGCCAGCAGTTATAGGGCTGAAGCTTTCTTT
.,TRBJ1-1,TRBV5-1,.,CASSANPGDTEAFF,TGCGCCAGCAGCGCCAACCCAGGGGACACTGAAGCTTTCTTT
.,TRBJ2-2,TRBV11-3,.,CASRPGTQNTGELFF,TGTGCCAGCAGACCCGGGACTCAGAACACCGGGGAGCTGTTTTTT
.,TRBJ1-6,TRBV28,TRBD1,CASSFPRGQSLSSPLHF,TGTGCCAGCAGTTTTCCCCGGGGACAGAGTTTGAGTTCACCCCTCCACTTT
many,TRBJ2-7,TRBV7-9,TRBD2,CASRKTSGATYEQYF,TGTGCCAGCAGGAAGACTAGCGGGGCAACATACGAGCAGTACTTC
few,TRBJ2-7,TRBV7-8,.,CASSVLPYEQYF,TGTGCCAGCAGCGTACTCCCCTACGAGCAGTACTTC
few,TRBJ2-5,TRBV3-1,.,CASSQAVRRREETQYF,TGTGCCAGCAGCCAAGCGGTGCGTCGGCGGGAAGAGACCCAGTACTTC
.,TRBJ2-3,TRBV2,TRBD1,CASSPSWDRADTQYF,TGTGCCAGCAGCCCGTCCTGGGACAGGGCAGATACGCAGTATTTT
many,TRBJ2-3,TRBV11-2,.,CASSLGVGLGYTDTQYF,TGTGCCAGCAGCTTAGGGGTCGGGCTGGGGTACACAGATACGCAGTATTTT
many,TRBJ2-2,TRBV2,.,CASSAFSSNTGELFF,TGTGCCAGCAGTGCCTTCAGTTCGAACACCGGGGAGCTGTTTTTT
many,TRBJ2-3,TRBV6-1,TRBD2,CASSEWLAGAHLTDTQYF,TGTGCCAGCAGTGAATGGCTAGCGGGGGCCCATCTCACAGATACGCAGTATTTT
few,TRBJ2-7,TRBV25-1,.,CASSSPRGAAYEQYF,TGTGCCAGCAGTTCCCCCAGGGGGGCCGCCTACGAGCAGTACTTC
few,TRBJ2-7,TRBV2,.,CAGSEQPTYEQYF,TGTGCCGGCAGTGAACAACCGACCTACGAGCAGTACTTC
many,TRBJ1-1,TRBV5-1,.,CASRPGTGNTEAFF,TGCGCCAGCCGACCCGGGACGGGGAACACTGAAGCTTTCTTT
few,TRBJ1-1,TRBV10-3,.,CAISEMDTAEAFF,TGTGCCATCAGTGAGATGGATACGGCTGAAGCTTTCTTT
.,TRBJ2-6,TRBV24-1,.,CATAPGTASSGANVLTF,TGTGCCACCGCCCCCGGGACCGCAAGCTCTGGGGCCAACGTCCTGACTTTC
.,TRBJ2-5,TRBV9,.,CASSVGTRSKAETQYF,TGTGCCAGCAGCGTAGGAACTAGGTCTAAGGCAGAGACCCAGTACTTC
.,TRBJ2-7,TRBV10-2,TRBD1,CASEGAREQYF,TGCGCCAGCGAGGGGGCGCGGGAGCAGTACTTC
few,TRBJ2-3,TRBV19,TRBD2,CASSPRGVISTDTQYF,TGTGCCAGTAGTCCCCGGGGGGTGATTAGCACAGATACGCAGTATTTT
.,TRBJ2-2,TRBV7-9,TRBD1,CASSLRVSRDRGQDTGELFF,TGTGCCAGCAGCTTACGTGTCTCCCGGGACAGGGGGCAGGACACCGGGGAGCTGTTTTTT
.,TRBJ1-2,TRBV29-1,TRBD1,CSVEEKDRGRKYGGYTF,TGCAGCGTTGAAGAGAAGGACAGGGGGCGCAAATATGGTGGCTACACCTTC
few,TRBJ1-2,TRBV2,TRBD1,CASRSTGEYGYTF,TGTGCCAGCCGGTCGACAGGGGAGTATGGCTACACCTTC
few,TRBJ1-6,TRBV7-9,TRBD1,CASSQYGTGRNSPLHF,TGTGCCAGCAGCCAATACGGGACAGGGAGGAATTCACCCCTCCACTTT
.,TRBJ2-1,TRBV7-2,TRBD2,CASSFSGRQQFF,TGTGCCAGCAGCTTTAGCGGGAGGCAACAGTTCTTC
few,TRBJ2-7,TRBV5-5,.,CASSSGQRAGEQYF,TGTGCCAGCAGCTCCGGACAGAGGGCAGGGGAGCAGTACTTC
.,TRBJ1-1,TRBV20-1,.,CSARGGRLHTEAFF,TGCAGTGCTAGAGGCGGCAGGTTGCACACTGAAGCTTTCTTT
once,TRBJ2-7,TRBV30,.,CAWSVAFGPYEQYF,TGTGCCTGGAGTGTGGCTTTTGGGCCCTACGAGCAGTACTTC
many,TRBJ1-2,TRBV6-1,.,CASSEGDYGYTF,TGTGCCAGCAGTGAAGGCGACTATGGCTACACCTTC
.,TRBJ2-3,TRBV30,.,CAWSGLPSSDTQYF,TGTGCCTGGAGTGGACTCCCTAGCTCAGATACGCAGTATTTT
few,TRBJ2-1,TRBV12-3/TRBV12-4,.,CASSLAPKQFF,TGTGCCAGCAGTTTGGCCCCTAAGCAGTTCTTC
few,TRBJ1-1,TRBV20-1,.,CSAWRQIEAFF,TGCAGTGCTTGGAGGCAAATTGAAGCTTTCTTT
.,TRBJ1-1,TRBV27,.,CASSQRDPGNTEAFF,TGTGCCAGCAGCCAACGGGACCCAGGGAACACTGAAGCTTTCTTT
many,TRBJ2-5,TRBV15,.,CATSRDRGQETQYF,TGTGCCACCAGCAGAGACAGGGGCCAAGAGACCCAGTACTTC
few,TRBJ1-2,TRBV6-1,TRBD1,CASASAGGNGYTF,TGTGCCAGCGCCTCCGCAGGGGGCAATGGCTACACCTTC
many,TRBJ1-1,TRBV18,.,CASSRPTENTEAFF,TGTGCCAGCTCGCGCCCGACAGAGAACACTGAAGCTTTCTTT
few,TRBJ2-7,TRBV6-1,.,CASLGTNYPYEQYF,TGTGCCAGCCTCGGGACAAACTACCCCTACGAGCAGTACTTC
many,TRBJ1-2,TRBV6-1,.,CATGRLQNYGYTF,TGTGCCACCGGACGGCTACAGAACTATGGCTACACCTTC
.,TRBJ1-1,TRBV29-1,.,CSVGAQVTTEAFF,TGCAGCGTTGGAGCGCAGGTGACAACTGAAGCTTTCTTT
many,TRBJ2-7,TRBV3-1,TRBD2,CASSQHGASGTDEQYF,TGTGCCAGCAGCCAACATGGGGCTAGCGGGACCGACGAGCAGTACTTC
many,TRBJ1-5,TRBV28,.,CASSFPSRGGNQPQHF,TGTGCCAGCAGTTTCCCCTCCAGGGGCGGCAATCAGCCCCAGCATTTT